The 27 T cell receptor beta chains below all came from one sample that was sequenced in a study of identical twins. TCRdb re-derived calls from the 5' RACE reads in MiXCR, one entry per CDR3 protein. The sample gives a few hundred thousand distinct CDR3 sequences, around 20% of which show up once; around 12% is in the top ten. Sequenced: naive T cells sorted from blood. Every receptor here comes from a man in his fifties or sixties in good health.

This clonotype was counted at least ten times. V usage is TRBV12-3 or TRBV12-4 and J usage is TRBJ2-2, with D perhaps TRBD2 (7 bases). V lost 2 bases and J 2 bases, leaving 12 bases between the germline ends. The length of the CDR3 is 16 residues. Written as DNA, the CDR3 is TGTGCCAGCAGTTTAAGGGGGGGAGTAAACACCGGGGAGCTGTTTTTT. Amino acids: CASSLRGGVNTGELFF.

This clonotype was counted only a few times. Given the absence of the conserved phenylalanine or tryptophan at the CDR3 end, a read error is likely. The limits of the CDR3 on the DNA are not certain, so only TCRdb's listed CDR3 is given. J is TRBJ2-7 and V is TRBV6-6; the D call in the table, TRBD1, was not verified against the DNA. Germline V CDR1 and CDR2: MNHNY, SVGAGI (reference sequence). The CDR3 extends over 13 residues, inclusive of both ends. CDR3: CASSSTQGATQSL.

The table lists this clonotype with many counts. This chain uses TRBV20-1 with TRBJ1-2, with a weak D call TRBD1 (6 bases). The V and J ends lost 3 bases and 2 bases respectively, with 13 bases between them. Germline V gene lookup returns CDR1 DFQATT and CDR2 SNEGSKA (reference sequence). The CDR3 runs 14 residues. CDR3 DNA: TGCAGTGCTAGTTTGCCGGGGGGCAACTATGGCTACACCTTC. Amino acid sequence: CSASLPGGNYGYTF.

V usage is TRBV25-1 and J usage is TRBJ2-1; D may be TRBD2 (5 bases). CDR1 is MGHDK, CDR2 SYGVNS, per germline. This CDR3 spans 15 amino acids. Trimming pared 2 bases from V and 6 bases from J, leaving 14 bases between. The CDR3 sequence: CASSEGTRAVNEQFF. CDR3 DNA sequence: TGTGCCAGCAGTGAAGGAACTAGAGCAGTCAATGAGCAGTTCTTC.

The rearrangement joins TRBV12-3 or TRBV12-4 to TRBJ2-7; TRBD1 matches at 9 bases. J lost 5 bases, V lost 3 bases, and 8 bases had no gene match. The CDR3 extends over 15 amino acids. The CDR3 reads CASSFGWTGDHEQYF. CDR3 sequence (DNA): TGTGCCAGCAGTTTCGGGTGGACAGGGGATCACGAGCAGTACTTC.

The rearrangement uses TRBV20-1 and TRBJ2-3; 10 bases agree with TRBD2. With V trimmed by 4 bases and J by 2 bases, 3 bases remained unmatched. The CDR3 sequence is 14 residues long. Germline V gives CDR1 DFQATT, CDR2 SNEGSKA (reference sequence). Written as DNA, the CDR3 is TGCAGTGCTAAGCGGGAGGGCGTCACAGATACGCAGTATTTT. This encodes CSAKREGVTDTQYF.

This clonotype was picked up many times. The chain carries TRBV6-2 or TRBV6-3 and TRBJ1-2, with TRBD1 identical over 7 bases. J was trimmed by 3 bases and V by 2 bases; bases with no gene match: 9. The germline CDR1 and CDR2 sequences are MNHEY and SVGEGT. CDR3 length equals 16 residues. The CDR3 reads CASSYVRRGTDYGYTF. CDR3 nucleotide sequence: TGTGCCAGCAGTTACGTACGGCGAGGGACAGACTATGGCTACACCTTC.

There are many counts of this clonotype. The V call is TRBV15, the J call TRBJ1-4; tentatively, D is TRBD1 (6 bases). CDR1 and CDR2 (germline): LNHNV, YYDKDF (reference sequence). V gave up 3 bases and J gave up 6 bases, with 14 bases separating them. The CDR3 runs 15 residues. CDR3 DNA sequence: TGTGCCACCAGCAGCGTTGGACAGACAGATGAAAAACTGTTTTTT. Translated: CATSSVGQTDEKLFF.

Written as DNA, the CDR3 is TGCGCCAGCAGCCCGCGGACTAGCGGGGGAGGCTACGAGCAGTACTTC. This sequence encodes CASSPRTSGGGYEQYF. The V gene is TRBV5-1, the J gene TRBJ2-7; 13 positions agree with TRBD2. The junction had 7 bases not matched to a gene; V was cut back by 4 bases and J by 3 bases. Germline values: CDR1 SGHRS, CDR2 YFSETQ. The CDR3 spans 16 residues.

The rearrangement uses TRBV20-1 and TRBJ2-1; D may be TRBD2 (6 bases). Trimming shortened V by 0 bases and J by 8 bases, and 17 bases separated the two germline ends. Germline assignment: CDR1 DFQATT and CDR2 SNEGSKA (reference sequence). The CDR3 loop spans 15 amino acids. CDR3 bases: TGCAGTGCTAGAGATAGGCGGGAAAAGTGGTATGAGCAGTTCTTC. Translated: CSARDRREKWYEQFF.

This clonotype was recorded many times. The chain carries TRBV27 and TRBJ2-3, with 7 nucleotides matching TRBD2. J lost 1 base, V lost 8 bases, and 12 bases had no gene match. This CDR3 is 16 amino acids long. Germline-derived CDR1 and CDR2 are MNHEY and SMNVEV (reference sequence). The CDR3: CASRRLAAPRTDTQYF. For the CDR3, the DNA is TGTGCCAGCCGCCGTCTAGCGGCACCACGCACAGATACGCAGTATTTT.

The chain carries TRBV11-2 and TRBJ2-3; D is uncertain. The CDR3 contains 13 residues. CDR1 and CDR2 from the germline V gene are SGHAT and FQNNGV. V lost 3 bases and J 4 bases, leaving 8 bases between the germline ends. The DNA of the CDR3 is TGTGCCAGCAGCTTTTCCATTCCAGATACGCAGTATTTT. Its protein is CASSFSIPDTQYF.

This clonotype has only a few counts. V is TRBV5-4 and J is TRBJ2-1, with D maybe TRBD2 (6 bases). Germline V CDR1 and CDR2: SGHNT, YYREEE (reference sequence). The CDR3 runs 13 residues. V lost 10 bases to trimming and J lost 0 bases, with 11 bases between them. The CDR3 coding sequence is TGTGCCGTACGGGGGAGCTCCTACAATGAGCAGTTCTTC. This sequence encodes CAVRGSSYNEQFF.

This clonotype was counted between two and nine times. This chain joins TRBV5-6 and TRBJ2-7; 8 nucleotides match TRBD1. V dropped 2 bases and J dropped 2; count of bases not matched to a gene: 12. From germline, CDR1 is SGHDT and CDR2 YYEEEE. The CDR3 is made up of 17 amino acids. CDR3 loop: CASSFRLTGQGPYEQYF. The CDR3 region has the DNA TGTGCCAGCAGCTTTCGGCTAACAGGACAGGGCCCCTACGAGCAGTACTTC.

The chain carries TRBV9 and TRBJ2-3; D might be TRBD2 (5 bases). Germline CDR1 and CDR2: SGDLS and YYNGEE. V was cut by 2 bases and J by 0 bases, with 10 bases left in between. The CDR3 totals 15 residues. CDR3 nucleotides: TGTGCCAGCAGCGTTAAGCCGGGGAGCACAGATACGCAGTATTTT. This codes for CASSVKPGSTDTQYF.

V is TRBV12-3 or TRBV12-4 and J is TRBJ2-5, with D perhaps TRBD1 or TRBD2 (5 bases each). The CDR3 loop spans 12 amino acids. The ends were cut back, 6 bases at V and 8 bases at J, with 13 bases in the middle. Here the CDR3 DNA reads TGTGCCAGCAGCACGGGACGTTTAACCCAGTACTTC. It translates to CASSTGRLTQYF.

There are many counts of this clonotype. V and J are TRBV4-3 and TRBJ2-7, with TRBD1 matching over 8 bases. This CDR3 is built from 16 residues. CDR1 LGHNA and CDR2 YSLEER come from the germline V gene. Trimming cost V 4 bases and J 3 bases; bases outside gene matches: 11. CDR3 loop: CASSLSLGQVSYEQYF. CDR3 coding DNA: TGCGCCAGCAGCCTTTCCCTGGGACAGGTTAGCTACGAGCAGTACTTC.

This chain connects TRBV12-3 or TRBV12-4 to TRBJ1-2; D is possibly TRBD1 (5 bases). Trimming pared 4 bases from V and 3 bases from J, leaving 9 bases between. The CDR3 contains 13 residues. In nucleotides, the CDR3 is TGTGCCAGCAGTTCCGGGACGGACTATGGCTACACCTTC. This codes for CASSSGTDYGYTF.

This chain connects TRBV18 to TRBJ1-5, with TRBD1 identical over 7 bases. This CDR3 contains 14 residues. V gave up 2 bases and J gave up 5 bases; unmatched junction bases: 3. CDR1 and CDR2 from the germline V gene are KGHSH and LQKENI. CDR3 in DNA: TGTGCCAGCTCACCAGCAACAGGGGATCAGCCCCAGCATTTT. This sequence encodes CASSPATGDQPQHF.

This chain uses TRBV15 with TRBJ2-7, with D perhaps TRBD1 (6 bases). This CDR3 is built from 15 residues. The V gene's germline CDR1 is LNHNV and CDR2 YYDKDF (reference sequence). V lost 3 bases to trimming and J lost 3 bases, with 15 bases between them. CDR3 amino acids: CATSRDRGQSYEQYF. Written as DNA, the CDR3 is TGTGCCACCAGCAGGGATAGAGGACAGAGCTACGAGCAGTACTTC.

For this clonotype: It may be a read error: a sequence one base away is much more abundant. The chain joins TRBV27 to TRBJ2-1; 9 bases agree with TRBD2. The V gene's germline CDR1 is MNHEY and CDR2 SMNVEV (reference sequence). The CDR3 loop spans 15 amino acids. The CDR3 region has the DNA TGTGCCAGCCGTTTTTCTCTAGCGGGGTACAATGAGCAGTTCTTC. This sequence encodes CASRFSLAGYNEQFF.

The genes are TRBV28 and TRBJ2-3; D call uncertain. Trimming removed 6 bases from V and 2 bases from J, with 12 bases in between. CDR3 length: 14 amino acids. The germline V gene encodes CDR1 MDHEN and CDR2 SYDVKM. The CDR3 nucleotides read TGTGCCAGCAGCCTCACCGGGCCCACAGATACGCAGTATTTT. Protein product: CASSLTGPTDTQYF.

A few counts support this clonotype. This chain uses TRBV12-3 or TRBV12-4 with TRBJ1-4, with a weak D call TRBD1 (6 bases). The CDR3 sequence is 18 residues long. Trimming took 3 bases from V and 0 from J, leaving 17 bases between them. CDR3 in amino acids: CASSLRGLIRPTNEKLFF. The CDR3 nucleotides read TGTGCCAGCAGTTTGCGGGGGCTCATTAGACCAACTAATGAAAAACTGTTTTTT.

This chain connects TRBV20-1 to TRBJ1-1; 7 bases map to TRBD1. V dropped 2 bases and J dropped 4; count of bases not matched to a gene: 4. This CDR3 comprises 13 residues. Germline loops: CDR1 DFQATT, CDR2 SNEGSKA (reference sequence). The CDR3 bases are TGCAGTGCTAGAAGGCCAGGGGGCACTGAAGCTTTCTTT. Amino acids: CSARRPGGTEAFF.

This clonotype appeared a few times. This chain connects TRBV12-3 or TRBV12-4 to TRBJ1-5, with a tentative D call TRBD1 (5 bases). Trimming took off 6 bases at V and 4 bases at J, with 10 bases between the two ends. CDR3 length equals 13 residues. The CDR3 region is CASREQGNQPQHF. The CDR3 DNA follows: TGTGCCAGCAGGGAGCAGGGAAATCAGCCCCAGCATTTT.

The chain uses TRBV29-1 and TRBJ2-7; 7 nucleotides match TRBD2. The trim removed 5 bases at V and 3 bases at J, leaving 7 bases unmatched. The germline CDR1 and CDR2 sequences are SQVTM and ANQGSEA. This CDR3 contains 13 residues. CDR3 sequence reads: CSVITSESYEQYF. The CDR3 DNA reads as TGCAGCGTTATAACTAGCGAAAGCTACGAGCAGTACTTC.

The table lists this clonotype with many counts. The V gene is TRBV12-3 or TRBV12-4, the J gene TRBJ1-2; D call uncertain. The V and J ends lost 3 bases and 8 bases respectively, with 10 bases between them. This CDR3 region has 12 residues. The CDR3 bases are TGTGCCAGCAGTTTGGGGAGTCCCGGCTACACCTTC. Residues: CASSLGSPGYTF.